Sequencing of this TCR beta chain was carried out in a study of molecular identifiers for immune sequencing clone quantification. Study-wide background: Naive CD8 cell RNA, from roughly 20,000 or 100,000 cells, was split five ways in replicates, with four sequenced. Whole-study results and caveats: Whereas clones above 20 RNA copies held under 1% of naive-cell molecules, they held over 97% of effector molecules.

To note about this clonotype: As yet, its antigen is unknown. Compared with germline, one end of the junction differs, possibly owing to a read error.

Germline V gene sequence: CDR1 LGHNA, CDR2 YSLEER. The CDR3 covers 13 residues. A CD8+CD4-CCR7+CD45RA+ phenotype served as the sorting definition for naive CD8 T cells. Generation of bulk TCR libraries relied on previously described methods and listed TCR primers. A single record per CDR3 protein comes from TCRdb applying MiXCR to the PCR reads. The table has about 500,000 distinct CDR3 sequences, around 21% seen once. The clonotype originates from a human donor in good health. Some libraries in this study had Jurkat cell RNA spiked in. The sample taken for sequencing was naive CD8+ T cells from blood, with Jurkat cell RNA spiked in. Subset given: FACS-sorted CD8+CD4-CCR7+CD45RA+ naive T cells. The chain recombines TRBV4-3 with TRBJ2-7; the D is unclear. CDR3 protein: CASSQDRRQAPDF. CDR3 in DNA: TGCGCCAGCAGCCAAGATCGACGGCAGGCTCCTGACTTC.